Detailed here is one T cell receptor beta chain. Antigen unknown. This entry belongs to a study of cytomegalovirus exposure and HLA in healthy donors. Whole-study findings and limits: A later analysis found TCR association rates differed by HLA locus, highest for DRB1 and lowest for HLA-C. Sequencing likely produced, as an artifact, a cluster of highly shared sequence variants. The authors confirmed in vitro that three CMV-associated chains were specific for CMV antigens.

A multiplex PCR was run with 60 Vbeta primers and 13 Jbeta primers. This table comes from immunoSEQ multiplex PCR, and its TCRdb copy is limited to in-frame clones, with some not included. The sample has 210,000 or so clones, about 85% seen once. The V gene lost 3 bases and the J gene lost 7 bases, with 13 bases spanning the gap. CDR1 LNHDA and CDR2 SQIVND come from the germline V gene (reference sequence). This CDR3 contains 14 residues. This chain connects TRBV19 to TRBJ1-5; D may be TRBD1 (5 bases). This receptor was obtained from a girl under 10 years old in good health and CMV-seronegative. Sequenced: PBMCs. For the CDR3, the DNA is TGTGCCAGTAGTATTTCAGGGTGGGAACAGCCCCAGCATTTT. This sequence encodes CASSISGWEQPQHF.